Sequencing of this T cell receptor (beta chain) was carried out in a study of T cells in Graves' hyperthyroidism and ophthalmopathy. The CDR3 runs 16 residues. Trimming stripped 4 bases from V and 0 bases from J, with 12 bases between. RNA transcripts provided the source from which TCR beta CDR3 regions were amplified. An initial round of RT-PCR targeting the TCR CDR3 relied on the HTBI primer set. TCRdb analysed the multiplex PCR reads with MiXCR anew, one entry per CDR3 protein. The sample has about 290,000 distinct CDR3 sequences; roughly 13% are singletons. This clonotype was picked up many times.

The source is a woman aged 25-40 years with Graves' hyperthyroidism that later progressed to Graves' ophthalmopathy. Sequencing was carried out using blood. The J gene is TRBJ2-2, the V gene TRBV12-3 or TRBV12-4; D unclear. The DNA of the CDR3 is TGTGCCAGCAGTTCGAGCGAGGACCCGAACACCGGGGAGCTGTTTTTT. This encodes CASSSSEDPNTGELFF.